The next 31 T cell receptor beta chains were all read from a single sample in a study of persistence of HIV-infected CD4 T cells. The libraries were made with immunoSEQ version 4 in survey mode. Data came from immunoSEQ multiplex PCR; TCRdb stores just in-frame clones and leaves some out. The repertoire holds around 40,000 clones, with roughly nine tenths as singletons. These receptors' targets are unknown. Nonspecific anti-CD3/anti-CD28 bead stimulation represents the broad CD4+ T cell repertoire. CD4+ T cells upregulating both CD40 ligand and CD69 were sorted as responding cells. The specimen was CD4+ T cells sorted from PBMCs after approximately 19-hour stimulation, collected from a patient who received antiretroviral therapy. These receptors came from an adult man with HIV who was CMV-seropositive.

V and J are TRBV18 and TRBJ1-5; D is ambiguous. V was shortened by 3 bases and J by 0 bases, with 9 bases between the two germline ends. The germline CDR1 and CDR2 sequences are KGHSH and LQKENI. This CDR3 contains 15 residues. Written as DNA, the CDR3 is TGTGCCAGCTCACCGAGCAGCCTTAGCAATCAGCCCCAGCATTTT. Protein: CASSPSSLSNQPQHF.

The rearrangement joins TRBV19 to TRBJ1-6; D is unresolved. V was clipped by 5 bases and J by 10 bases, with 15 bases between them. Looked up from germline, CDR1 is LNHDA and CDR2 is SQIVND (reference sequence). CDR3 size: 14 residues. Here the CDR3 reads CASSPLEPGSPLHF. In nucleotides, the CDR3 is TGTGCCAGTAGTCCCCTCGAGCCGGGGTCACCCCTCCACTTT.

V and J are TRBV5-1 and TRBJ2-6; D is possibly TRBD1 or TRBD2 (6 bases each). V lost 4 bases and J 0 bases, leaving 11 bases between the germline ends. The CDR3 is made up of 16 amino acids. The germline V gene encodes CDR1 SGHRS and CDR2 YFSETQ. The CDR3 here is CASSRGQLSGANVLTF. In DNA, the CDR3 is TGCGCCAGCAGCCGGGGGCAGCTCTCTGGGGCCAACGTCCTGACTTTC.

This clone has a handful of counts. This chain uses TRBV9 with TRBJ1-2; TRBD1 is a possible D gene (6 bases). V was pared by 0 bases and J by 8 bases, with 11 bases between. CDR3 length: 13 amino acids. The germline gives CDR1 SGDLS, CDR2 YYNGEE. The chain's CDR3 is CASSVDGRGGYTF. In DNA, the CDR3 is TGTGCCAGCAGCGTAGATGGCAGGGGAGGCTACACCTTC.

The chain uses TRBV7-2 and TRBJ1-6, with TRBD1 as a possible D gene (6 bases). Between the trimmed V and J ends, which lost 5 bases and 8 bases, there was a span of 19 bases. CDR1 SGHTA and CDR2 FQGNSA come from the germline V gene. The CDR3 is made up of 16 amino acids. This chain's CDR3 is CASSPAPGVGDSPLHF. DNA of the CDR3: TGTGCCAGCAGCCCCGCCCCAGGGGTAGGGGATTCACCCCTCCACTTT.

CDR3 in DNA: TGTGCCTGGAGTGGGGCCCCGAATCAGCCCCAGCATTTT. It encodes CAWSGAPNQPQHF. This chain links TRBV30 with TRBJ1-5; no definite D call. Trimming removed 1 base at V and 4 bases at J, with 8 bases between. Germline V lookup: CDR1 GTSNPN, CDR2 SVGIG (reference sequence). The CDR3 covers 13 residues.

This chain connects TRBV20-1 to TRBJ1-2; 7 nucleotides agree with TRBD1. The CDR3 is made up of 14 amino acids. Trimming took 5 bases from V and 4 from J; bases not matched to a gene: 10. Germline V gene sequence: CDR1 DFQATT, CDR2 SNEGSKA (reference sequence). In DNA form, the CDR3 reads TGCAGTGCTCGTGGAACAGGGGAAGGCTATGGCTACACCTTC. Translated: CSARGTGEGYGYTF.

The rearrangement joins TRBV18 to TRBJ1-4; D is ambiguous. V was clipped by 3 bases and J by 4 bases, with 12 bases between them. Germline CDR1 is KGHSH and CDR2 is LQKENI. The CDR3 runs to 15 residues. DNA for the CDR3: TGTGCCAGCTCACCCGCGGCAGGCCGTAATGAAAAACTGTTTTTT. This translates into CASSPAAGRNEKLFF.

The chain recombines TRBV24-1 with TRBJ1-1; D unresolved. The CDR3 consists of 13 residues. Germline V gene sequence: CDR1 KGHDR, CDR2 SFDVKD. V dropped 9 bases and J dropped 1 base, with 11 bases sitting between them. CDR3 DNA sequence: TGTGCCACCCTAATATATTCGAACACTGAAGCTTTCTTT. This gives the protein CATLIYSNTEAFF.

The chain carries TRBV6-1 and TRBJ1-4; the D is unclear. V was cut by 2 bases and J by 8 bases, with 9 bases left in between. CDR3 length: 13 amino acids. CDR1 and CDR2 from the germline V gene are MNHNS and SASEGT. CDR3 sequence (DNA): TGTGCCAGCAGTGAAAGTTTAGGGGAAAAACTGTTTTTT. This encodes CASSESLGEKLFF.

The gene calls are TRBV29-1 and TRBJ1-3; D call uncertain. The germline gives CDR1 SQVTM, CDR2 ANQGSEA. This CDR3 is 14 amino acids long. The germline V and J ends were trimmed by 6 bases and 4 bases, with 16 bases remaining between them. The CDR3 protein is CSVADGLMGNTIYF. The DNA of the CDR3 is TGCAGCGTCGCGGACGGATTAATGGGAAACACCATATATTTT. The variable domain in full, with the rest retrieved from reference TRBV29-1 and TRBJ1-3, is SAVISQKPSRDICQRGTSLTIQCQVDSQVTMMFWYRQQPGQSLTLIATANQGSEATYESGFVIDKFPISRPNLTFSTLTVSNMSPEDSSIYLCSVADGLMGNTIYFGEGSWLTVV.

The chain has TRBV28 and TRBJ1-1, with a tentative D call TRBD1 (6 bases). There are 14 residues in the CDR3. The V end was cut by 3 bases, the J end by 10 bases, with 18 bases between. CDR1 is MDHEN, CDR2 SYDVKM, per germline. The CDR3 protein is CASSFPDRTVGAFF. Written as DNA, the CDR3 is TGTGCCAGCAGTTTCCCAGACAGGACGGTTGGAGCTTTCTTT. Supplemented by reference TRBV28 and TRBJ1-1, the full variable domain reads DVKVTQSSRYLVKRTGEKVFLECVQDMDHENMFWYRQDPGLGLRLIYFSYDVKMKEKGDIPEGYSVSREKKERFSLILESASTNQTSMYLCASSFPDRTVGAFFGQGTRLTVV.

V usage is TRBV2 and J usage is TRBJ2-2, with 8 bases lining up with TRBD1. The junction had 4 bases not matched to a gene; V was cut back by 4 bases and J by 6 bases. Per the germline V gene, CDR1 is SNHLY and CDR2 is FYNNEI. The CDR3 runs 14 residues. The CDR3 DNA reads as TGTGCCAGCAGTGTGACAGGGGACGCCGGGGAGCTGTTTTTT. Translating gives CASSVTGDAGELFF.

The chain is built from TRBV3-1 (or the pseudogene TRBV3-2) and TRBJ1-5; D not resolved. The germline V gene encodes CDR1 LGHDT and CDR2 YNNKEL (reference sequence). This CDR3 has 15 amino acids. V was shortened by 0 bases and J by 3 bases, with 9 bases between the two germline ends. The chain's CDR3 is CASSQDGSDNQPQHF. CDR3 nucleotides: TGTGCCAGCAGCCAAGACGGTAGTGACAATCAGCCCCAGCATTTT.

This clone was seen once. The CDR3 region is CASSQSAGGTEAFF. The CDR3 DNA reads TGTGCCAGCAGCCAATCGGCAGGGGGCACTGAAGCTTTCTTT. The V gene is TRBV3-1 (or the pseudogene TRBV3-2), the J gene TRBJ1-1; 7 positions agree with TRBD1. From germline, CDR1 is LGHDT and CDR2 YNNKEL (reference sequence). This CDR3 is built from 14 residues. Trimming at V came to 2 bases and at J to 4 bases, leaving 4 bases not matched to a gene.

V usage is TRBV13 and J usage is TRBJ1-5; D might be TRBD1 (5 bases). The CDR3 has 14 amino acids. The germline V gene encodes CDR1 PRHDT and CDR2 FYEKMQ (reference sequence). With 4 bases removed from V and 0 bases from J, the gap between germline ends came to 7 bases. Written as DNA, the CDR3 is TGTGCCAGCAGCTCAGGGTTTAGCAATCAGCCCCAGCATTTT. Protein sequence: CASSSGFSNQPQHF.

The chain links TRBV5-6 to TRBJ2-7; D not certain. V was shortened by 0 bases and J by 2 bases, with 0 bases between the two germline ends. Germline CDR1 and CDR2: SGHDT and YYEEEE. There are 11 residues in the CDR3. CDR3 amino acids: CASSLAYEQYF. CDR3 in DNA: TGTGCCAGCAGCTTGGCCTACGAGCAGTACTTC.

The rearrangement uses TRBV4-1 and TRBJ1-4; a possible D gene is TRBD1 (6 bases). Germline loops: CDR1 MGHRA, CDR2 YSYEKL. This CDR3 contains 15 residues. Trimming cost V 3 bases and J 7 bases, with 15 bases left between them. The CDR3 is CASSHHDPGAEKLFF. The CDR3 DNA sequence: TGCGCCAGCAGCCACCACGACCCGGGGGCTGAAAAACTGTTTTTT.

The rearrangement joins TRBV28 to TRBJ2-1; D is uncertain. Germline values: CDR1 MDHEN, CDR2 SYDVKM. V lost 2 bases to trimming and J lost 7 bases, with 6 bases between them. The CDR3 has 12 amino acids. The chain's CDR3 is CASSLIGNEQFF. CDR3 DNA: TGTGCCAGCAGTTTAATAGGGAATGAGCAGTTCTTC.

This chain connects TRBV9 to TRBJ2-2; D remains ambiguous. Germline-derived CDR1 and CDR2 are SGDLS and YYNGEE. The CDR3 has 14 residues. V was pared by 0 bases and J by 2 bases, with 5 bases between. The CDR3 region is CASSVGVNTGELFF. The DNA for the CDR3 is TGTGCCAGCAGCGTAGGGGTCAACACCGGGGAGCTGTTTTTT.

The chain uses TRBV30 and TRBJ1-6; D not certain. Germline assignment: CDR1 GTSNPN and CDR2 SVGIG (reference sequence). This CDR3 region has 16 residues. The ends were cut back, 0 bases at V and 0 bases at J, with 9 bases in the middle. The CDR3 spells CAWSVRSSSYNSPLHF. In nucleotides, the CDR3 is TGTGCCTGGAGTGTACGATCGAGCTCCTATAATTCACCCCTCCACTTT.

V usage is TRBV7-9 and J usage is TRBJ1-1; D call uncertain. This CDR3 has 13 amino acids. The germline V gene has CDR1 SEHNR and CDR2 FQNEAQ (reference sequence). V gave up 8 bases and J gave up 3 bases, with 13 bases separating them. DNA of the CDR3: TGTGCCAGCTCGCGAGGTACGGACACTGAAGCTTTCTTT. It codes for CASSRGTDTEAFF.

V gene TRBV5-1 combines with J gene TRBJ2-2; 11 bases line up with TRBD2. The length of the CDR3 is 16 residues. Germline V CDR1 and CDR2: SGHRS, YFSETQ. V shed 3 bases, J shed 2 bases, and the junction held 3 bases outside the gene matches. CDR3 bases: TGCGCCAGCAGCTGGGGGACTAGCGGTAACACCGGGGAGCTGTTTTTT. Amino acid sequence: CASSWGTSGNTGELFF.

The J gene is TRBJ1-5, the V gene TRBV24-1, with a weak D call TRBD1 (5 bases). V was cut by 4 bases and J by 2 bases, with 5 bases left in between. This CDR3 is 13 amino acids long. The germline V gene encodes CDR1 KGHDR and CDR2 SFDVKD. Written as DNA, the CDR3 is TGTGCCACCAGTGAGGGGGGCAATCAGCCCCAGCATTTT. This gives the protein CATSEGGNQPQHF.

The chain couples TRBV5-1 to TRBJ2-7; the match to TRBD1 covers 10 bases. V was clipped by 6 bases and J by 5 bases; unmatched bases: 8. Germline V lookup: CDR1 SGHRS, CDR2 YFSETQ. CDR3 length: 14 residues. The DNA of the CDR3 is TGCGCCAGCACCTTCCGGGACAGGGGAGACGAGCAGTACTTC. This encodes CASTFRDRGDEQYF.

The chain links TRBV18 to TRBJ2-2; 11 positions match TRBD2. V shed 4 bases and J 4 bases; nucleotides not matched to a gene: 2. Germline assignment: CDR1 KGHSH and CDR2 LQKENI. The CDR3 consists of 15 residues. The CDR3 nucleotides are TGTGCCAGCTCACAAGGACTAGCGGGCACCGGGGAGCTGTTTTTT. It is translated as CASSQGLAGTGELFF.

The genes are TRBV9 and TRBJ2-1, with D possibly matching TRBD2 (8 bases). Germline CDR1 reads SGDLS; CDR2 reads YYNGEE. V was pared by 5 bases and J by 0 bases, with 21 bases between. The CDR3 runs to 18 residues. The CDR3 bases are TGTGCCAGCAGTCCCCAGGGGGGTAGCGGGATCTCCTACAATGAGCAGTTCTTC. Amino acid sequence: CASSPQGGSGISYNEQFF. The variable domain in full, with the rest retrieved from reference TRBV9 and TRBJ2-1, is DSGVTQTPKHLITATGQRVTLRCSPRSGDLSVYWYQQSLDQGLQFLIQYYNGEERAKGNILERFSAQQFPDLHSELNLSSLELGDSALYFCASSPQGGSGISYNEQFFGPGTRLTVL.

This chain connects TRBV7-9 to TRBJ2-7; D is possibly TRBD1 (6 bases). The length of the CDR3 is 12 residues. V was cut by 6 bases and J by 5 bases, with 11 bases left in between. Germline V gene data show CDR1 as SEHNR and CDR2 as FQNEAQ (reference sequence). CDR3 residues: CASRPHRDEQYF. CDR3 DNA: TGTGCCAGCAGACCACACAGGGACGAGCAGTACTTC.

J is TRBJ1-2 and V is TRBV5-1, with D maybe TRBD1 (5 bases). V lost 4 bases and J 2 bases, leaving 27 bases between the germline ends. The CDR3 length is 19 residues. CDR1 and CDR2 (germline): SGHRS, YFSETQ. The CDR3 bases are TGCGCCAGCAGCCTCGGTAACCGGGACCCATTTTATGGCAACTATGGCTACACCTTC. Protein product: CASSLGNRDPFYGNYGYTF. Combining the CDR3 with reference TRBV5-1 and TRBJ1-2 gives the whole variable domain KAGVTQTPRYLIKTRGQQVTLSCSPISGHRSVSWYQQTPGQGLQFLFEYFSETQRNKGNFPGRFSGRQFSNSRSEMNVSTLELGDSALYLCASSLGNRDPFYGNYGYTFGSGTRLTVV.

This chain links TRBV30 with TRBJ1-4; the D gene is possibly TRBD1 (6 bases). There are 15 residues in the CDR3. Per germline, CDR1 GTSNPN and CDR2 SVGIG (reference sequence). The V end was cut by 0 bases, the J end by 6 bases, with 14 bases between. The CDR3, as DNA: TGTGCCTGGAGTGTCGGGCGGGCAGGGGATGAAAAACTGTTTTTT. Its translation: CAWSVGRAGDEKLFF. Based on the CDR3 plus reference TRBV30 and TRBJ1-4, the full variable domain is SQTIHQWPATLVQPVGSPLSLECTVEGTSNPNLYWYRQAAGRGLQLLFYSVGIGQISSEVPQNLSASRPQDRQFILSSKKLLLSDSGFYLCAWSVGRAGDEKLFFGSGTQLSVL.

V and J are TRBV4-1 and TRBJ1-4; no reliable D call. CDR1 and CDR2 from the germline V gene are MGHRA and YSYEKL. The V end was cut by 1 base, the J end by 7 bases, with 10 bases between. The CDR3 is made up of 14 amino acids. CDR3 residues: CASSQVEGSEKLFF. DNA of the CDR3: TGCGCCAGCAGCCAAGTCGAGGGTAGTGAAAAACTGTTTTTT.